Below are 7 T cell receptor beta chains sequenced from a single sample in a study of T cell responses to AZD1222 COVID-19 vaccine (dated by TCRdb to about 2021). The library was obtained by the immunoSEQ multiplex PCR assay. Drawn from immuneACCESS, this table holds only the in-frame rearrangements with V and J called that TCRdb kept. Clones are partly lost; checked studies trace under half to an unresolved V gene and leave the rest unexplained. The sample contains 90,000 to 150,000 clones, 75% to 90% of them found a single time. The top ten clones comprise roughly 7% of the sample. This specimen's time point label, per the study, means: about 28 days (+/-7) after the second vaccine dose. Sequenced here: peripheral blood, sampled 28 days after the second AZD1222 dose. The source of these receptors is an adult who received the AZD1222 COVID-19 vaccine.

This chain uses TRBV5-1 with TRBJ2-7; the match to TRBD1 covers 11 bases. The CDR3 contains 14 residues. Germline CDR1 SGHRS, CDR2 YFSETQ. V trimming: 5 bases; J trimming: 4 bases; junction bases outside the gene matches: 5. CDR3 in amino acids: CASRGGTGGYEQYF. CDR3 DNA sequence: TGCGCCAGCAGAGGCGGGACAGGGGGGTACGAGCAGTACTTC.

The chain recombines TRBV7-8 with TRBJ2-1; TRBD2 matches 9 bases. Trimming cost V 5 bases and J 6 bases; bases outside gene matches: 8. The germline CDR1 and CDR2 sequences are SGHVS and FQNEAQ. The CDR3 length is 15 residues. CDR3 sequence (DNA): TGTGCCAGCAGCGCAAGCGGGAGGCTCGGCAATGAGCAGTTCTTC. It is translated as CASSASGRLGNEQFF.

J is TRBJ2-7 and V is TRBV24-1, with 10 bases lining up with TRBD1. The CDR3 length is 16 residues. Trimming cost V 4 bases and J 3 bases; bases outside gene matches: 8. The V gene's germline CDR1 is KGHDR and CDR2 SFDVKD. The CDR3 sequence: CATSERDRGNVYEQYF. CDR3 DNA sequence: TGTGCCACCAGTGAGAGGGACAGGGGCAACGTCTACGAGCAGTACTTC.

The rearrangement uses TRBV27 and TRBJ2-7; possible D gene TRBD1, 6 bases. CDR3 size: 13 residues. From germline, CDR1 is MNHEY and CDR2 SMNVEV (reference sequence). Between the trimmed V and J ends, which lost 6 bases and 2 bases, there was a span of 11 bases. CDR3 coding DNA: TGTGCCAGCAGGCCCCCAGGGGCCTACGAGCAGTACTTC. It specifies CASRPPGAYEQYF.

CDR3 amino acids: CASSSGVGGGSNEQFF. As DNA, the CDR3 is TGTGCCAGTAGTTCAGGGGTAGGGGGAGGAAGCAATGAGCAGTTCTTC. This chain joins TRBV19 and TRBJ2-1; either TRBD1 or TRBD2 may supply D (6 bases each). The CDR3 runs 16 residues. V lost 5 bases and J 6 bases, leaving 20 bases between the germline ends. In germline, CDR1 is LNHDA, CDR2 SQIVND (reference sequence).

The V gene is TRBV29-1, the J gene TRBJ2-5; no clear D gene. CDR1 is SQVTM and CDR2 is ANQGSEA in the germline V gene. Trimming cost V 5 bases and J 1 base, with 5 bases left between them. The CDR3 has 11 amino acids. The CDR3: CSVHSQETQYF. CDR3 DNA sequence: TGCAGCGTTCATAGCCAAGAGACCCAGTACTTC.

This clone was counted only a few times. The CDR3 DNA is TGTGCCAGTAGCAAAACCGGGACAGGGAATCAGCCCCAGCATTTT. It specifies CASSKTGTGNQPQHF. The chain links TRBV19 to TRBJ1-5; 9 bases map to TRBD1. V lost 6 bases, J lost 4 bases, and 7 bases stayed unmatched. The CDR3 length is 15 residues. CDR1 and CDR2 (germline): LNHDA, SQIVND (reference sequence).